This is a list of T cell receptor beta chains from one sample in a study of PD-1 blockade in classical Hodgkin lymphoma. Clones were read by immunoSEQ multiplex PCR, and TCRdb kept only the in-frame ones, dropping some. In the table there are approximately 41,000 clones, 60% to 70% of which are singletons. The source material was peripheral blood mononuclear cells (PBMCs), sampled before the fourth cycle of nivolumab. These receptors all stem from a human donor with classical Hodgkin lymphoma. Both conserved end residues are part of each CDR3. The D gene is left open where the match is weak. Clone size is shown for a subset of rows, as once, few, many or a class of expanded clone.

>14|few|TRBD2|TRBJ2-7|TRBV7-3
TGTGCCAGCAGCTTAAGGGCTAGCGGGAGGGCCGAGTACTTC
CASSLRASGRAEYF
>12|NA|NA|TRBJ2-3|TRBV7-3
TGTGCCAGCAGCTTAGGAGCGGACGGCAAGTATTTT
CASSLGADGKYF
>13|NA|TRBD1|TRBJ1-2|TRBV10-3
TGTGCCATCAGTGGGGACAGGGTGTATGGCTACACCTTC
CAISGDRVYGYTF
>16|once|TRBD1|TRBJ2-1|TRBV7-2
TGTGCCAGCAGCTTAGCAGGGACAGGGTACTACAATGAGCAGTTCTTC
CASSLAGTGYYNEQFF
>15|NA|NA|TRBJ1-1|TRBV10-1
TGCGCCAGCAGTGAGTCCCGGGACATGTCCCCTGAAGCTTTCTTT
CASSESRDMSPEAFF
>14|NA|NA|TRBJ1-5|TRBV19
TGTGCCAGTAGTATAGCCGGGGAGAATCAGCCCCAGCATTTT
CASSIAGENQPQHF
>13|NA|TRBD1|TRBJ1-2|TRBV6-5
TGTGCCAGCAACAAACAGGGGTCGAAGGGCTACACCTTC
CASNKQGSKGYTF
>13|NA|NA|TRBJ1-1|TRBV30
TGTGCCTGGAGTGAAGGTGGTCGGACGGAAGCTTTCTTT
CAWSEGGRTEAFF
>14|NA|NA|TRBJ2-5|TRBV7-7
TGTGCCAGCAGCGTTCGGGACGGACAAGAGACCCAGTACTTC
CASSVRDGQETQYF
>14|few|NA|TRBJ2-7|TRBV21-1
TGTGCCAGCAGCAAAGACAAGGGATACCACGAGCAGTACTTC
CASSKDKGYHEQYF
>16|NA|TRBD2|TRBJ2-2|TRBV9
TGTGCCAGCAGCCTCCGGACTAGCCCCAACACCGGGGAGCTGTTTTTT
CASSLRTSPNTGELFF